The rows below give T cell receptor beta chains drawn from one sample of a study of metastatic and nonmetastatic thyroid tumors. Through MiXCR, TCRdb re-clonotyped the PCR reads. The table has roughly 59,000 clones, around 15% seen once. Material for sequencing was blood. These receptors originate from a male donor with papillary thyroid cancer or a benign thyroid nodule (not recorded which). Some clones in this sample may be carry-over from other donors' samples. The CDR3 runs from the conserved cysteine through the conserved F or W. D genes are given only for firm matches. A clone size is listed for some rows: how often the clone was seen (once, few, many), or a class if it is expanded.

cdr3_nt cdr3_aa d_call cdr3_length v_call clone_size j_call
TGTGCCAGCAGCTTGACAGGGGGAATCGGGGAGCTGTTTTTT CASSLTGGIGELFF TRBD1 14 TRBV5-4 few TRBJ2-2
TGTGCCAGCAGTGAGTTACGGGGGGATCATTTGTCCTACGAGCAGTACTTC CASSELRGDHLSYEQYF TRBD2 17 TRBV6-4 many TRBJ2-7
TGTGCCAGCAGCTTAGATAGGCGGGTTAGCTCCTACGAGCAGTACTTC CASSLDRRVSSYEQYF - 16 TRBV11-3 - TRBJ2-7
TGTGCCACCAGCACCCGCGGGGTTTATACTAGCGGGAGTGGTGACTCCTACAATGAGCAGTTCTTC CATSTRGVYTSGSGDSYNEQFF TRBD2 22 TRBV15 few TRBJ2-1
TGTGCCAGCAGTTCCCTCGGAGGGGGCTACGAGCAGTACTTC CASSSLGGGYEQYF - 14 TRBV12-3/TRBV12-4 many TRBJ2-7
TGTGCCAGCCGGGGACAGGGTCACACCGTGGAGCTTTTTTTT CASRGQGHTVELFF TRBD1 14 TRBV2 - TRBJ2-2
TGTGCCAGCAGCTTAACGGCGGGAGATTCATACGAGCAGTACTTC CASSLTAGDSYEQYF TRBD2 15 TRBV7-3 - TRBJ2-7
TGTGCCAGCAGTCTGGGGGGCGGGATCTACGAGCAGTACTTC CASSLGGGIYEQYF - 14 TRBV7-8 - TRBJ2-7
TGTGCCAGCAGCGTAGTAGGTACAGATACGCAGTATTTT CASSVVGTDTQYF - 13 TRBV9 many TRBJ2-3
TGCGCCACCCGAGAGGACACCGGGGAGCTGTTTTTT CATREDTGELFF - 12 TRBV10-1 many TRBJ2-2
TGTTCCAGTAGCGACAGGTTGCGAAACACCATATATTTT CSSSDRLRNTIYF - 13 TRBV6-1 - TRBJ1-3
TGTGCCAGCTCAAGACGATGGGACACTGAAGCTTTCTTT CASSRRWDTEAFF - 13 TRBV18 many TRBJ1-1
TGTGCCAGCTCACCAATAATTGGGACTAGTGGCAGCACAGATACGCAGTATTTT CASSPIIGTSGSTDTQYF TRBD2 18 TRBV18 many TRBJ2-3
TGTGCCAGCAGCTTAGTGGGGGGCCACAATGAGCAGTTCTTC CASSLVGGHNEQFF - 14 TRBV11-2 many TRBJ2-1
TGTGCCAGCAGCTCACGACTATCTTACTGGCAGTACTTC CASSSRLSYWQYF - 13 TRBV7-2 - TRBJ2-7
TGTGCCAGCAGCTCCTGGGGGTGGAGTAGCAATCAGCCCCAGCATTTT CASSSWGWSSNQPQHF - 16 TRBV5-6 many TRBJ1-5
TGTGCCAGCAGCCACCCCGAGACAGGGAAAAATCGCTCTGGGGCCAACGTCCTGACTTTC CASSHPETGKNRSGANVLTF TRBD1 20 TRBV4-2 many TRBJ2-6
TGTGCCAGCAGTGCCCCACGGGGAGGGGGGAAAAACATTCAGTACTTC CASSAPRGGGKNIQYF - 16 TRBV9 many TRBJ2-4
TGTGCCAGCAGTTGCTCCTACCAGGACTTTCCGAACTATGGCTACACCTTC CASSCSYQDFPNYGYTF - 17 TRBV6-2/TRBV6-3 few TRBJ1-2